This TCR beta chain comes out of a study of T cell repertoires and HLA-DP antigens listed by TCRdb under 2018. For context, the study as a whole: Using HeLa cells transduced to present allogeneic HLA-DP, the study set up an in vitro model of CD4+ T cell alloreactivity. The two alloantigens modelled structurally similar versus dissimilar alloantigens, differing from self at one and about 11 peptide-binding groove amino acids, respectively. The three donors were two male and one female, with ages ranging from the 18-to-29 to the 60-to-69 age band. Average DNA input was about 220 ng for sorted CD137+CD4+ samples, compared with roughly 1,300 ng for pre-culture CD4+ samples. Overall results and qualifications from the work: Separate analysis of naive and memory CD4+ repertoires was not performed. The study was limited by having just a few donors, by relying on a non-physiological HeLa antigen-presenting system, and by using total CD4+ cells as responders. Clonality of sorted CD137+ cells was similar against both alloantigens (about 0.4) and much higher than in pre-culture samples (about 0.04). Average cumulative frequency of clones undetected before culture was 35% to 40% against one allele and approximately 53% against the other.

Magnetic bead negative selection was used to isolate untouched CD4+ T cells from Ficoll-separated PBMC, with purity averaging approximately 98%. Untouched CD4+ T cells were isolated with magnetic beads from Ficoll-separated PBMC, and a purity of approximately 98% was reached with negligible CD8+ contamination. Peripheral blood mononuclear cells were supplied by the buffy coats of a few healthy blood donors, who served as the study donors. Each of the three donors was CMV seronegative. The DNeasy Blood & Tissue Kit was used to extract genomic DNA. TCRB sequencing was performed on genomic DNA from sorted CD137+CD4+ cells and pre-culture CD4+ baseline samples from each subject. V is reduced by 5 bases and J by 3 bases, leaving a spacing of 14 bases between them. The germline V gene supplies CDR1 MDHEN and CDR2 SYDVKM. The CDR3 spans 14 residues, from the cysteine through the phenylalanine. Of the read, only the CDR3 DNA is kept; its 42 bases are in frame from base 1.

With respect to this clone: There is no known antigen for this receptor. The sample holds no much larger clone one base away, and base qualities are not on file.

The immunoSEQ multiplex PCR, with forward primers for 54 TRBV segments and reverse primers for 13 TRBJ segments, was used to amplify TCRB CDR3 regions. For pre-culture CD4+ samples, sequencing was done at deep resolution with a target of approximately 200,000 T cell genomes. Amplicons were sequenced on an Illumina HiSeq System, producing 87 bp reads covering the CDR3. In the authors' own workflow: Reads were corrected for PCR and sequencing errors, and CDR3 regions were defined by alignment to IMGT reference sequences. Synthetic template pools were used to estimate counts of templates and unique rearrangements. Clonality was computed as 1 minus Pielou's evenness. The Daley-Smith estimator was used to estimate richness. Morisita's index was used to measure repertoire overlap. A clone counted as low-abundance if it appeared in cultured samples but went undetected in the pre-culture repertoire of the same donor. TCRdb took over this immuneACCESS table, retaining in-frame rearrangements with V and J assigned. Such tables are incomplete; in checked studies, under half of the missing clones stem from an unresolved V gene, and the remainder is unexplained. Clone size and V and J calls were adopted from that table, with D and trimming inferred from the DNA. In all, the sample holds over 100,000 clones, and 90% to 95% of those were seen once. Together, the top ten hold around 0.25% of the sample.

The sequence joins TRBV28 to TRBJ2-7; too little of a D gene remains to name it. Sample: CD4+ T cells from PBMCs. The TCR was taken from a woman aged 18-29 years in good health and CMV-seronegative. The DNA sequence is TGTGCCAGCAGTCCCCCCTGGCTAGTCTACGAGCAGTACTTC. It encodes CASSPPWLVYEQYF.